One and the same sample provided the 20 T cell receptor beta chains below, sequenced in a study of shared clonotypes between healthy human individuals. The table came from immunoSEQ multiplex PCR; TCRdb's copy has only in-frame clones and leaves some out. The sample contains 850,000 to 1,200,000 clones, roughly 80% of which appear only once. Sequenced material: memory CD4+ T cells sorted from blood. As to subset: CD45RA-negative fraction. These receptor sequences come from a man aged 18-30 years in good health.

Remarks on this clone: Other DNA sequences in this specimen translate into the identical CDR3. The chain employs TRBV19 and TRBJ1-1, with a tentative D call TRBD1 (6 bases). V lost 3 bases and J lost 0, with 8 bases in between. In germline, CDR1 is LNHDA, CDR2 SQIVND (reference sequence). This CDR3 contains 14 residues. DNA of the CDR3: TGTGCCAGTAGTATTGGACAGTTGAACACTGAAGCTTTCTTT. It specifies CASSIGQLNTEAFF.

The chain recombines TRBV6-1 with TRBJ1-1; TRBD1 matches 7 bases. V shed 6 bases, J shed 6 bases, and the junction held 13 bases outside the gene matches. The CDR3 covers 15 residues. From germline, CDR1 is MNHNS and CDR2 SASEGT. CDR3 sequence reads: CASSRPNYRGSEAFF. In DNA form, the CDR3 reads TGTGCCAGCAGCAGACCAAACTACAGGGGCTCTGAAGCTTTCTTT.

The V and J genes are TRBV6-1 and TRBJ2-7; 7 bases agree with TRBD2. Germline values: CDR1 MNHNS, CDR2 SASEGT. This CDR3 contains 16 residues. Trimming at V came to 4 bases and at J to 2 bases, leaving 11 bases not matched to a gene. The CDR3 spells CASSGRWGGGTYEQYF. In DNA form, the CDR3 reads TGTGCCAGCAGTGGCAGATGGGGCGGGGGAACCTACGAGCAGTACTTC.

The chain recombines TRBV5-1 with TRBJ2-3, with a tentative D call TRBD1 (6 bases). Per the germline V gene, CDR1 is SGHRS and CDR2 is YFSETQ. Trimming took 3 bases from V and 4 from J, leaving 9 bases between them. The CDR3 has 13 residues. The DNA of the CDR3 is TGCGCCAGCAGCTCACAGGGCCCAGATACGCAGTATTTT. It is translated as CASSSQGPDTQYF.

The chain links TRBV28 to TRBJ1-5; a weak D match, TRBD1 (5 bases). The CDR3 has 14 residues. V was shortened by 6 bases and J by 5 bases, with 14 bases between the two germline ends. CDR1 and CDR2 (germline): MDHEN, SYDVKM. For the CDR3, the DNA is TGTGCCAGCAGGCCTGCCGACAGCTATCAGCCCCAGCATTTT. Translating it yields CASRPADSYQPQHF.

This clone was found once. The V gene is TRBV5-1, the J gene TRBJ2-1, with 13 nucleotides matching TRBD2. V dropped 4 bases and J dropped 12; count of bases not matched to a gene: 13. CDR1 SGHRS and CDR2 YFSETQ come from the germline V gene. The CDR3 loop spans 16 amino acids. The chain's CDR3 is CASSQSGTSGAEGQFF. DNA of the CDR3: TGCGCCAGCAGCCAATCCGGGACTAGCGGGGCCGAGGGGCAGTTCTTC.

V and J are TRBV7-2 and TRBJ2-2; D unresolved. CDR1 is SGHTA and CDR2 is FQGNSA in the germline V gene. V gave up 4 bases and J gave up 5 bases, with 11 bases separating them. This CDR3 region has 14 residues. Here the CDR3 DNA reads TGTGCCAGCAGCTATACAGCGATTACCGGGGAGCTGTTTTTT. Translated: CASSYTAITGELFF.

The genes are TRBV23-1 and TRBJ2-7; the D gene is possibly TRBD1 (6 bases). TRBV23-1 is an ORF; its function is uncertain. Trimming left V 8 bases short and J 7 bases short, with 12 bases between. The CDR3 totals 11 residues. The CDR3 spells CASPTGQEQYF. In nucleotides, the CDR3 is TGCGCCAGCCCGACAGGACAGGAGCAGTACTTC.

This chain connects TRBV19 to TRBJ2-6; the D is unclear. The V end lost 8 bases, the J end lost 0 bases, and 8 bases lay between the germline ends. This CDR3 contains 14 residues. Germline V CDR1 and CDR2: LNHDA, SQIVND (reference sequence). CDR3 in DNA: TGTGCCAGTTATTCGCTCTCTGGGGCCAACGTCCTGACTTTC. The encoded protein is CASYSLSGANVLTF.

This chain links TRBV6-1 with TRBJ1-6; 7 positions agree with TRBD1. After removal of 8 bases from V and 3 bases from J, the junction contained 7 bases not matched to a gene. Looked up from germline, CDR1 is MNHNS and CDR2 is SASEGT. The CDR3 is 15 amino acids. CDR3 sequence reads: CASVAQGNYNSPLHF. CDR3 sequence (DNA): TGTGCCAGCGTTGCACAGGGGAACTATAATTCACCCCTCCACTTT.

This clone has just one count. The chain carries TRBV5-1 and TRBJ2-1; 7 bases are shared with TRBD2. The CDR3 has 15 residues. Trimming cost V 0 bases and J 8 bases; bases outside gene matches: 8. Germline V CDR1 and CDR2: SGHRS, YFSETQ. CDR3 amino acids: CASSLGGGPGDEQFF. The CDR3 bases are TGCGCCAGCAGCTTGGGCGGGGGTCCGGGAGATGAGCAGTTCTTC.

This clone showed up just a few times. The chain couples TRBV10-1 to TRBJ2-6; 8 bases match TRBD1. Losses at the gene ends were 3 bases for V and 2 bases for J; bases not matched to a gene: 12. The germline CDR1 and CDR2 sequences are WNHNN and SYGVQD (reference sequence). The CDR3 is made up of 19 amino acids. In DNA, the CDR3 is TGCGCCAGCAGTGATTCGCTTATTGGACAGGGCACTGGGGCCAACGTCCTGACTTTC. This gives the protein CASSDSLIGQGTGANVLTF.

The chain has TRBV2 and TRBJ2-7, with D hard to call. CDR3 length equals 13 residues. V shed 3 bases and J shed 4 bases, with 10 bases lying between them. CDR1 SNHLY and CDR2 FYNNEI come from the germline V gene. In DNA, the CDR3 is TGTGCCAGCAGTGACCCGGTGCCATACGAGCAGTACTTC. This codes for CASSDPVPYEQYF. The full variable domain, completed using reference TRBV2 and TRBJ2-7, is EPEVTQTPSHQVTQMGQEVILRCVPISNHLYFYWYRQILGQKVEFLVSFYNNEISEKSEIFDDQFSVERPDGSNFTLKIRSTKLEDSAMYFCASSDPVPYEQYFGPGTRLTVT.

This clone has a single count. This chain uses TRBV18 with TRBJ2-2, with D possibly matching TRBD1 (5 bases). Germline V gene lookup returns CDR1 KGHSH and CDR2 LQKENI. CDR3 length: 16 amino acids. The V end lost 5 bases, the J end lost 5 bases, and 18 bases lay between the germline ends. CDR3 residues: CASSSRPQGLTGELFF. The CDR3 bases are TGTGCCAGCTCATCACGACCCCAGGGTTTGACCGGGGAGCTGTTTTTT.

V and J are TRBV6-5 and TRBJ1-2; D perhaps matches TRBD1 (6 bases). The CDR3 is made up of 13 amino acids. Germline CDR1 and CDR2: MNHEY and SVGAGI. V was cut by 8 bases and J by 2 bases, with 12 bases left in between. CDR3 protein: CASLGGGNYGYTF. Here the CDR3 DNA reads TGTGCCAGCTTGGGGGGGGGCAACTATGGCTACACCTTC.

V is TRBV7-9 and J is TRBJ2-5, with 7 bases that match TRBD1. V shed 5 bases and J 5 bases; nucleotides not matched to a gene: 14. Per the germline V gene, CDR1 is SEHNR and CDR2 is FQNEAQ (reference sequence). This CDR3 spans 16 amino acids. CDR3 region: CASSIKGTVIVETQYF. For the CDR3, the DNA is TGTGCCAGCAGCATAAAAGGGACAGTTATAGTGGAGACCCAGTACTTC.

The V call is TRBV5-1, the J call TRBJ2-5; unclear D gene. The CDR3 has 13 amino acids. With 1 base removed from V and 3 bases from J, the gap between germline ends came to 7 bases. Germline CDR1 is SGHRS and CDR2 is YFSETQ. DNA of the CDR3: TGCGCCAGCAGCTTGCACAACGAAGAGACCCAGTACTTC. It codes for CASSLHNEETQYF.

About this clone itself: Other DNA sequences from this sample encode an identical CDR3 as well. V gene TRBV7-9 combines with J gene TRBJ2-2, with D maybe TRBD1 (6 bases). This CDR3 is 13 amino acids long. Germline CDR1 is SEHNR and CDR2 is FQNEAQ (reference sequence). With 5 bases removed from V and 7 bases from J, the gap between germline ends came to 11 bases. CDR3 DNA: TGTGCCAGCAGCCTACAGGGTAGCGGGGAGCTGTTTTTT. This translates into CASSLQGSGELFF.

The genes are TRBV6-1 and TRBJ2-7, with TRBD1 matching 8 bases. Unmatched junction bases numbered 7, after V lost 4 bases and J lost 5 bases. This CDR3 is 14 amino acids long. Germline V gives CDR1 MNHNS, CDR2 SASEGT. This chain's CDR3 is CASSATGGMNEQYF. The CDR3 DNA reads as TGTGCCAGCAGTGCCACAGGGGGAATGAACGAGCAGTACTTC.

This clone came up once. The rearrangement joins TRBV5-1 to TRBJ1-1, with 10 nucleotides matching TRBD1. Trimming cost V 7 bases and J 2 bases; bases outside gene matches: 5. The CDR3 is 14 amino acids. Germline CDR1 and CDR2: SGHRS and YFSETQ. Here the CDR3 reads CASHLTGGNTEAFF. In nucleotides, the CDR3 is TGCGCCAGCCATCTGACAGGGGGCAACACTGAAGCTTTCTTT.